These 12 T cell receptor beta chains were sequenced from one sample in a study of T cell changes during pregnancy in multiple sclerosis. TCRdb's table, derived via immunoSEQ multiplex PCR, lists solely in-frame clones and lacks some. This sample has some 80,000 clones, with about 93% found just once. Sequencing used CD4+ T cells from peripheral blood mononuclear cells, obtained after pregnancy. The receptors originated from a female donor with multiple sclerosis, enrolled in a pregnancy study.

CDR3 loop: CASSFFGQGAPQPQHF. The CDR3 DNA sequence: TGTGCCAGCAGTTTTTTCGGACAGGGGGCCCCTCAGCCCCAGCATTTT. The J gene is TRBJ1-5, the V gene TRBV28; 11 bases match TRBD1. After removal of 3 bases from V and 6 bases from J, the junction contained 7 bases not matched to a gene. Germline values: CDR1 MDHEN, CDR2 SYDVKM. The CDR3 covers 16 residues.

The rearrangement joins TRBV6-6 to TRBJ2-1; D is undetermined. The CDR3 runs 15 residues. With 0 bases removed from V and 9 bases from J, the gap between germline ends came to 15 bases. Germline values: CDR1 MNHNY, CDR2 SVGAGI (reference sequence). The CDR3 sequence: CASSYSPGIYPEQFF. CDR3 nucleotides: TGTGCCAGCAGTTACTCCCCGGGTATTTACCCTGAGCAGTTCTTC.

The gene calls are TRBV2 and TRBJ1-4, with D perhaps TRBD1 (5 bases). CDR1 is SNHLY and CDR2 is FYNNEI in the germline V gene. V was cut by 7 bases and J by 3 bases, with 9 bases left in between. This CDR3 region has 13 residues. CDR3 nucleotide sequence: TGTGCCAGCACGGGGGACTCTAATGAAAAACTGTTTTTT. It encodes CASTGDSNEKLFF. Based on the CDR3 plus reference TRBV2 and TRBJ1-4, the full variable domain is EPEVTQTPSHQVTQMGQEVILRCVPISNHLYFYWYRQILGQKVEFLVSFYNNEISEKSEIFDDQFSVERPDGSNFTLKIRSTKLEDSAMYFCASTGDSNEKLFFGSGTQLSVL.

This chain joins TRBV30 and TRBJ1-5; TRBD1 is a possible D gene (5 bases). This CDR3 comprises 17 residues. Germline CDR1 is GTSNPN and CDR2 is SVGIG (reference sequence). Trimming took 1 base from V and 0 from J, leaving 16 bases between them. This CDR3 reads CAWSGVRTQHSNQPQHF. The CDR3 DNA reads TGTGCCTGGAGTGGGGTGAGGACACAGCATAGCAATCAGCCCCAGCATTTT. The whole variable domain, filled in from reference TRBV30 and TRBJ1-5, reads SQTIHQWPATLVQPVGSPLSLECTVEGTSNPNLYWYRQAAGRGLQLLFYSVGIGQISSEVPQNLSASRPQDRQFILSSKKLLLSDSGFYLCAWSGVRTQHSNQPQHFGDGTRLSIL.

The rearrangement uses TRBV19 and TRBJ2-6; maybe TRBD1 (5 bases). This CDR3 has 21 amino acids. With 3 bases removed from V and 0 bases from J, the gap between germline ends came to 24 bases. CDR1 is LNHDA and CDR2 is SQIVND in the germline V gene (reference sequence). The CDR3 is CASSITSMKDIRASGANVLTF. The CDR3 DNA is TGTGCCAGTAGTATTACCTCCATGAAGGACATTCGGGCCTCTGGGGCCAACGTCCTGACTTTC. Drawing the rest from reference TRBV19 and TRBJ2-6, the complete variable domain is DGGITQSPKYLFRKEGQNVTLSCEQNLNHDAMYWYRQDPGQGLRLIYYSQIVNDFQKGDIAEGYSVSREKKESFPLTVTSAQKNPTAFYLCASSITSMKDIRASGANVLTFGAGSRLTVL.

This clone was seen a single time. This CDR3 is CATSRGRSGGPEQYF. CDR3 nucleotide sequence: TGTGCCACCAGCAGAGGAAGGTCGGGAGGGCCCGAGCAGTACTTC. The chain links TRBV15 to TRBJ2-7, with TRBD2 matching 8 bases. The CDR3 consists of 15 residues. The germline V gene has CDR1 LNHNV and CDR2 YYDKDF (reference sequence). The junction had 8 bases not matched to a gene; V was cut back by 1 base and J by 6 bases.

This clone has only one observation. The chain carries TRBV28 and TRBJ1-1; 9 bases align to TRBD1. Germline assignment: CDR1 MDHEN and CDR2 SYDVKM. V shed 6 bases and J 4 bases; nucleotides not matched to a gene: 9. CDR3 size: 15 residues. CDR3 loop: CASSTRDREGTEAFF. In nucleotides, the CDR3 is TGTGCCAGCAGCACAAGGGACAGGGAGGGCACTGAAGCTTTCTTT.

The genes are TRBV7-2 and TRBJ2-3; D possibly corresponds to TRBD2 (5 bases). This CDR3 contains 14 residues. The germline V gene encodes CDR1 SGHTA and CDR2 FQGNSA. V was pared by 0 bases and J by 5 bases, with 9 bases between. The CDR3 here is CASSLARAGDTQYF. DNA for the CDR3: TGTGCCAGCAGCTTAGCCCGGGCGGGAGATACGCAGTATTTT. Looking up the rest from reference TRBV7-2 and TRBJ2-3 gives the full variable domain: GAGVSQSPSNKVTEKGKDVELRCDPISGHTALYWYRQSLGQGLEFLIYFQGNSAPDKSGLPSDRFSAERTGGSVSTLTIQRTQQEDSAVYLCASSLARAGDTQYFGPGTRLTVL.

The chain links TRBV9 to TRBJ2-1; a possible D gene is TRBD1 (6 bases). Germline loops: CDR1 SGDLS, CDR2 YYNGEE. CDR3 length equals 17 residues. V lost 0 bases and J 0 bases, leaving 13 bases between the germline ends. CDR3 nucleotide sequence: TGTGCCAGCAGCGTAGCGGGACACCTATTCTCCTACAATGAGCAGTTCTTC. Protein product: CASSVAGHLFSYNEQFF.

This chain uses TRBV7-2 with TRBJ2-3; 9 bases align to TRBD2. CDR1 is SGHTA, CDR2 FQGNSA, per germline. V shed 5 bases and J 1 base; nucleotides not matched to a gene: 7. The CDR3 has 16 residues. CDR3 sequence (DNA): TGTGCCAGCAGCCACCCTCGACTAGCGGGCACAGATACGCAGTATTTT. As protein: CASSHPRLAGTDTQYF.

The chain carries TRBV11-3 and TRBJ2-4; 16 bases fit TRBD2. From germline, CDR1 is SGHNT and CDR2 YENEEA. J gave up 0 bases and V 4 bases, and 6 bases lay outside the gene matches. The CDR3 is 19 residues long. CDR3 residues: CASSSGLAGGPLAKNIQYF. Here the CDR3 DNA reads TGTGCCAGCAGCTCGGGACTAGCGGGAGGGCCTTTAGCCAAAAACATTCAGTACTTC.

The chain is built from TRBV18 and TRBJ2-3; TRBD1 matches at 9 bases. The CDR3 covers 16 residues. Per the germline V gene, CDR1 is KGHSH and CDR2 is LQKENI. V trimming: 0 bases; J trimming: 2 bases; junction bases outside the gene matches: 3. The CDR3 region has the DNA TGTGCCAGCTCACCACCGGGACAGGGCGACACAGATACGCAGTATTTT. Its protein product is CASSPPGQGDTDTQYF.